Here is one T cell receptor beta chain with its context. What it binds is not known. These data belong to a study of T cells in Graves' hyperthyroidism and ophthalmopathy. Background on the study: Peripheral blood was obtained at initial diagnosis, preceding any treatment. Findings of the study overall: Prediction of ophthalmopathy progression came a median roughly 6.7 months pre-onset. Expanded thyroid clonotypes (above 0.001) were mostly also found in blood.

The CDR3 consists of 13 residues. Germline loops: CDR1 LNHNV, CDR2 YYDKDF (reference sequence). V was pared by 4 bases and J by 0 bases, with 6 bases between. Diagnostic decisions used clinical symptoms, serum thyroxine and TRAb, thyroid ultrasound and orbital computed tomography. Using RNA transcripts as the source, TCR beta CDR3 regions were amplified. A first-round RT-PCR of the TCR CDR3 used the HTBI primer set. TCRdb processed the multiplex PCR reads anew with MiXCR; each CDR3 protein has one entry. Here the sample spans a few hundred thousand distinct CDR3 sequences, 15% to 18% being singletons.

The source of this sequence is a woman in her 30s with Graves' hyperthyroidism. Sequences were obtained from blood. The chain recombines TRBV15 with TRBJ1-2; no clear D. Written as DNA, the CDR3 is TGTGCCACCAGCACCGGGTCTAACTATGGCTACACCTTC. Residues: CATSTGSNYGYTF.